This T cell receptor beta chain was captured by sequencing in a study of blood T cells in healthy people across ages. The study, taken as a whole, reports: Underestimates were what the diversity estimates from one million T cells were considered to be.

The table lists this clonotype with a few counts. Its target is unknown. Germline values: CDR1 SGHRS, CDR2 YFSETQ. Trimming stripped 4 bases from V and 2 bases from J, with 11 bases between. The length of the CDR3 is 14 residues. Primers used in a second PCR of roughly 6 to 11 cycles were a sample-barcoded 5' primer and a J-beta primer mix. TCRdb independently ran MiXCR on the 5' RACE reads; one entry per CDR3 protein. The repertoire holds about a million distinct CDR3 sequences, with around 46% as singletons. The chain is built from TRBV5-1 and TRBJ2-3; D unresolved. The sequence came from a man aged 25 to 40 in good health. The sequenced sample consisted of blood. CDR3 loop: CASSPSADTDTQYF. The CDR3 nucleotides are TGCGCCAGCAGCCCCTCGGCCGACACAGATACGCAGTATTTT.